This T cell receptor (beta chain) originates from a study of cytomegalovirus exposure and HLA in healthy donors. Study information: Membership in the Caucasian-associated ancestry cluster was found for about 84% of a few hundred genotyped donors.

The V gene's germline CDR1 is LNHNV and CDR2 YYDKDF (reference sequence). The CDR3 has 15 amino acids. Trimming stripped 5 bases from V and 5 bases from J, with 16 bases between. On this clone: The antigen is undetermined.

With 60 Vbeta and 13 Jbeta primers, the PCR was carried out. Assay: immunoSEQ multiplex PCR; the TCRdb copy retains only in-frame clones and omits some. The sample has some 170,000 clones, approximately 78% seen once. Study-wide results and limits: Researchers left out some V segments, among them TRBV6-2 and TRBV6-3, as indistinguishable. Within the data, a cluster of highly shared sequence variants was likely a sequencing artifact.

The V gene is TRBV15, the J gene TRBJ1-5; D not resolved. This clonotype originated in a girl aged 2-10 years in good health and CMV-seropositive. Source material: PBMCs. The CDR3 loop reads CATSSDRSGDQPQHF. CDR3 sequence (DNA): TGTGCCACCAGCTCCGATAGGTCAGGCGATCAGCCCCAGCATTTT.